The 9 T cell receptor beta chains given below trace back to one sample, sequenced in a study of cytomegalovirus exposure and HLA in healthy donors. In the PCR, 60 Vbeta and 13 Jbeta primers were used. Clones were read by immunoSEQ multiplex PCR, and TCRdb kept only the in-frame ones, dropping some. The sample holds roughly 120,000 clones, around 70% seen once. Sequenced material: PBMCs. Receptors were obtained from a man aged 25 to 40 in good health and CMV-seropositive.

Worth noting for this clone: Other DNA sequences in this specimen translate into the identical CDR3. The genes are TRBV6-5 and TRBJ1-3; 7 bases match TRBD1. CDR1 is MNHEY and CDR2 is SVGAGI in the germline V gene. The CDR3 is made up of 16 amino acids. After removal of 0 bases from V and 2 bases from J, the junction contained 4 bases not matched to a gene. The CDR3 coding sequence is TGTGCCAGCAGTTACTCGTTCCAGGGGGCTGGAAACACCATATATTTT. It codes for CASSYSFQGAGNTIYF.

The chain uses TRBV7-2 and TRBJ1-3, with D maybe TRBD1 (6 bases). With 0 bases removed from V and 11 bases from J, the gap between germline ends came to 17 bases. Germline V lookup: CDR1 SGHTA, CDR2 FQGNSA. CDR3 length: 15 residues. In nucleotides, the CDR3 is TGTGCCAGCAGCTTAGCCTTTTTCAGGGGTACTGCCATATATTTT. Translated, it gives CASSLAFFRGTAIYF.

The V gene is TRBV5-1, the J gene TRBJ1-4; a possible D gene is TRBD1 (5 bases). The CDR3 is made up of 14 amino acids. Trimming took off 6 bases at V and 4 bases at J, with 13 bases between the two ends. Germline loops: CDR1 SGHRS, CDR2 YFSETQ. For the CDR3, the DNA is TGCGCCAGCAACCCGCTCGGGGGTAATGAAAAACTGTTTTTT. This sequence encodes CASNPLGGNEKLFF.

DNA for the CDR3: TGTGCCAGCAGTAGGGGACAGGAAGCTTTCTTT. Protein: CASSRGQEAFF. V is TRBV6-5 and J is TRBJ1-1; 7 bases are a match to TRBD1. The CDR3 runs to 11 residues. The ends lost 5 bases at V and 8 bases at J; junction bases unmatched: 2. Germline V gene data show CDR1 as MNHEY and CDR2 as SVGAGI.

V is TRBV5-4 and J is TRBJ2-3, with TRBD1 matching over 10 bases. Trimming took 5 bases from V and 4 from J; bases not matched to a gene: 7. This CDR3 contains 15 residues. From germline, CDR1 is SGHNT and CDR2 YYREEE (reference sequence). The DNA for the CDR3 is TGTGCCAGCAGGTGGACAGGGGGGGGTCCAGATACGCAGTATTTT. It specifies CASRWTGGGPDTQYF.

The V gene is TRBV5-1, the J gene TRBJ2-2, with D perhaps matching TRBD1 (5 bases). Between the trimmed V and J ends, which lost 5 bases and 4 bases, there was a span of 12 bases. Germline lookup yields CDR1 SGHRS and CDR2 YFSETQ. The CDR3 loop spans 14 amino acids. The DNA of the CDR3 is TGCGCCAGCAGGCCTGACAGTTTCACCGGGGAGCTGTTTTTT. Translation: CASRPDSFTGELFF.

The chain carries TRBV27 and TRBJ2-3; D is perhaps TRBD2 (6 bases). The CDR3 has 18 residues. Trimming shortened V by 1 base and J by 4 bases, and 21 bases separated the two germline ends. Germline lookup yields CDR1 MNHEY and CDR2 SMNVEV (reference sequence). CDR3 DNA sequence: TGTGCCAGCAGTTTATACGCGAGACTAGGTGGTAGTGCAGATACGCAGTATTTT. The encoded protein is CASSLYARLGGSADTQYF.

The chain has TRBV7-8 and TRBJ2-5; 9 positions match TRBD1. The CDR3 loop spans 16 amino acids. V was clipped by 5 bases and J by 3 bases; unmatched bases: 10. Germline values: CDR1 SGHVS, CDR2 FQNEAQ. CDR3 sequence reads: CASSTQPGQGKETQYF. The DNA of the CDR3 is TGTGCCAGCAGCACCCAGCCGGGACAGGGAAAAGAGACCCAGTACTTC.

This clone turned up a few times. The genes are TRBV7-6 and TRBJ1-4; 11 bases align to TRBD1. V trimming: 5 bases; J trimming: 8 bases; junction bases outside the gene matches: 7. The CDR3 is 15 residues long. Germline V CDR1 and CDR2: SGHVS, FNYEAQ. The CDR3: CASSLTGTGGEKLFF. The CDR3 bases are TGTGCCAGCAGCCTAACCGGGACAGGGGGGGAAAAACTGTTTTTT.